This TCR beta chain is drawn from a study of cytomegalovirus exposure and HLA in healthy donors. PCR amplification relied on 60 Vbeta primers (plus 13 Jbeta primers). Assay: immunoSEQ multiplex PCR; the TCRdb copy retains only in-frame clones and omits some. The sample contains 100,000 or so clones, 74% of which appear only once. Germline CDR1 reads LGHNT; CDR2 reads FRNRAP. This CDR3 comprises 15 residues. Trimming removed 7 bases from V and 3 bases from J, with 18 bases in between. Findings and caveats of the study: As confirmed in vitro, a few CMV-associated chains were specific for CMV antigens.

Concerning this clone: Its target is unknown.

V is TRBV12-5 and J is TRBJ2-5, with D uncertain. This sequence originates from a man in his fifties or sixties in good health and CMV-seropositive. Sequencing used PBMCs. In DNA form, the CDR3 reads TGTGCTAGTGTCCGAGAAAACTGGCAGGAAGAGACCCAGTACTTC. Protein: CASVRENWQEETQYF.